Presented here are 3 T cell receptor beta chains from one specimen sequenced in a study of CD8 T cells in ankylosing spondylitis. TCRdb itself ran the 5' RACE reads through MiXCR, one entry per CDR3 protein. In the table there are around 180,000 distinct CDR3 sequences, around a sixth of which are singletons. The material sequenced was blood, either unsorted or a sorted T cell fraction (not recorded which). Receptor source: a male donor aged 5 to 29 with ankylosing spondylitis or in good health (not recorded which).

This clonotype was picked up many times. The chain uses TRBV29-1 and TRBJ2-5, with 8 bases aligning to TRBD1. With V trimmed by 4 bases and J by 2 bases, 3 bases remained unmatched. The CDR3 spans 13 residues. Germline values: CDR1 SQVTM, CDR2 ANQGSEA. In DNA, the CDR3 is TGCAGCGTTGCCACAGGGGGGCAAGAGACCCAGTACTTC. This codes for CSVATGGQETQYF.

On this clonotype: Just one base apart from a much larger clone, this may be a read error. The chain has TRBV3-1 and TRBJ1-1; D gene unclear. The CDR3 covers 12 residues. Trimming removed 2 bases at V and 1 base at J, with 2 bases between. The germline V gene has CDR1 LGHDT and CDR2 YNNKEL (reference sequence). The CDR3 loop is CASSQRNTEAFF. The CDR3 region has the DNA TGTGCCAGCAGCCAAAGGAACACTGAAGCTTTCTTT.

This clonotype was observed at least ten times. This chain joins TRBV20-1 and TRBJ2-1, with 7 nucleotides matching TRBD2. This CDR3 spans 14 amino acids. V lost 5 bases and J lost 3; bases outside the gene matches: 7. CDR1 DFQATT and CDR2 SNEGSKA come from the germline V gene (reference sequence). The CDR3 region is CSAPGRTLYNEQFF. CDR3 DNA: TGCAGTGCTCCCGGGAGGACCCTCTACAATGAGCAGTTCTTC.